The 10 T cell receptor beta chains presented below share a single source sample, sequenced in a study of identical twins. TCRdb redid the calling of the 5' RACE reads with MiXCR, one entry per CDR3 protein. The sample lists fewer than 650,000 distinct CDR3 sequences; around 7.4% were seen once. These same data were also listed under a study on yellow fever vaccine responses in identical twins.

Sequenced sample: PBMCs. These receptors originate from a woman aged 18 to 35 in good health.

This clonotype was counted many times. This chain uses TRBV5-1 with TRBJ2-2; D remains ambiguous. Trimming stripped 6 bases from V and 2 bases from J, with 14 bases between. The CDR3 runs to 15 residues. Looked up from germline, CDR1 is SGHRS and CDR2 is YFSETQ. The CDR3 loop is CASTVVGGNTGELFF. The CDR3 nucleotides read TGCGCCAGCACGGTTGTTGGTGGAAACACCGGGGAGCTGTTTTTT.

The CDR3 reads CASSSLADTYEQYV. Written as DNA, the CDR3 is TGTGCCAGCAGTTCCCTAGCAGATACCTACGAGCAGTACGTC. This sequence joins TRBV28 and TRBJ2-7, with a tentative D call TRBD2 (5 bases). Germline V gene data show CDR1 as MDHEN and CDR2 as SYDVKM. The CDR3 runs to 14 residues. The V gene lost 4 bases and the J gene lost 2 bases, with 12 bases spanning the gap.

This clonotype appeared many times. The rearrangement joins TRBV7-6 to TRBJ2-2; TRBD2 might be the D (6 bases). The V end was cut by 3 bases, the J end by 7 bases, with 18 bases between. Germline assignment: CDR1 SGHVS and CDR2 FNYEAQ. The CDR3 has 16 amino acids. The CDR3 region is CASSFVPGGPDGELFF. As DNA, the CDR3 is TGTGCCAGCAGCTTCGTGCCCGGGGGTCCAGACGGGGAGCTGTTTTTT.

This clonotype was found many times. The CDR3 DNA follows: TGTGCCAGCAGTTCAGACGGCTATGGCTACACCTTC. This codes for CASSSDGYGYTF. J is TRBJ1-2 and V is TRBV12-3 or TRBV12-4, with D unresolved. The CDR3 consists of 12 residues. V lost 4 bases and J 4 bases, leaving 7 bases between the germline ends.

The sample holds many counts of this clonotype. The V call is TRBV12-3 or TRBV12-4, the J call TRBJ2-6; no firm D call. With 3 bases removed from V and 0 bases from J, the gap between germline ends came to 6 bases. The CDR3 is 15 residues long. CDR3 sequence (DNA): TGTGCCAGCAGTTTGGGCCGCTCTGGGGCCAACGTCCTGACTTTC. As protein: CASSLGRSGANVLTF.

This clonotype was counted many times. The chain joins TRBV12-3 or TRBV12-4 to TRBJ2-1; 10 bases are a match to TRBD2. The length of the CDR3 is 15 residues. The trim removed 8 bases at V and 2 bases at J, leaving 6 bases unmatched. The CDR3 loop is CASRGLAKTYNEQFF. The CDR3 DNA is TGTGCCAGCCGGGGACTAGCGAAGACCTACAATGAGCAGTTCTTC.

This clonotype was counted between two and nine times. The chain recombines TRBV29-1 with TRBJ2-3, with D perhaps TRBD1 (5 bases). V lost 4 bases to trimming and J lost 2 bases, with 10 bases between them. The germline CDR1 and CDR2 sequences are SQVTM and ANQGSEA. This CDR3 contains 13 residues. The CDR3 loop is CSVGFRVTDTQYF. CDR3 bases: TGCAGCGTTGGATTCAGGGTCACAGATACGCAGTATTTT.

This clonotype was detected ten times or more. V is TRBV3-1 and J is TRBJ2-2, with 9 bases aligning to TRBD2. The CDR3 is 16 amino acids. Germline CDR1 LGHDT, CDR2 YNNKEL (reference sequence). The ends lost 4 bases at V and 2 bases at J; junction bases unmatched: 5. As DNA, the CDR3 is TGTGCCAGCAGCCGTTCTAGCGGGGATAACACCGGGGAGCTGTTTTTT. Protein sequence: CASSRSSGDNTGELFF.

J is TRBJ2-5 and V is TRBV6-1, with D perhaps TRBD1 (5 bases). Deletions cut 1 base from V and 3 bases from J, with 6 bases between. The CDR3 length is 13 residues. CDR1 and CDR2 (germline): MNHNS, SASEGT. CDR3 nucleotides: TGTGCCAGCAGTGAAGTGACAGAAGAGACCCAGTACTTC. It translates to CASSEVTEETQYF.

This clonotype was observed many times. Written as DNA, the CDR3 is TGCGCCAGCAGCGTAGGGAGAGGGGGGAACAATGAGCAGTTCTTC. As protein: CASSVGRGGNNEQFF. This chain links TRBV5-1 with TRBJ2-1; possibly TRBD1 or TRBD2 for D (6 bases each). Trimming removed 4 bases from V and 5 bases from J, with 16 bases in between. CDR3 size: 15 residues. Germline values: CDR1 SGHRS, CDR2 YFSETQ.